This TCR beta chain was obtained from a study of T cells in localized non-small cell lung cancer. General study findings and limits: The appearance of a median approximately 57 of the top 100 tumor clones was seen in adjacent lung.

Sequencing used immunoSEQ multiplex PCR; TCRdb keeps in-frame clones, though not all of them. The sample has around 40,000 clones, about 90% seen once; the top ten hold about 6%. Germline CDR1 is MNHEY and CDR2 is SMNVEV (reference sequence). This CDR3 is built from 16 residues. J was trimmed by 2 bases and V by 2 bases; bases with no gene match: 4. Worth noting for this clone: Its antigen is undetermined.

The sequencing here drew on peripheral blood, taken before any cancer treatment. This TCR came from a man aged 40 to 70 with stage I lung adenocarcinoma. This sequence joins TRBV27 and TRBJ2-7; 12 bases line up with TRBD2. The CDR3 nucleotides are TGTGCCAGCAGTTTACCTGGGACTAGCGGGCCCTACGAGCAGTACTTC. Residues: CASSLPGTSGPYEQYF.